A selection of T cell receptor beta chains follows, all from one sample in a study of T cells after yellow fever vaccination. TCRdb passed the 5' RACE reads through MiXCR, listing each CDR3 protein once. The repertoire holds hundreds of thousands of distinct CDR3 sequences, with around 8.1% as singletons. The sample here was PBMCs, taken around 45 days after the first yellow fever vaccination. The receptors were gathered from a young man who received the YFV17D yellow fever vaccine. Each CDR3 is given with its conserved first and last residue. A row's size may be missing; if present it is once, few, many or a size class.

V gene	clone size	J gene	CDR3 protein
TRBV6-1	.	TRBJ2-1	CASTTGGGDAYNEQFF
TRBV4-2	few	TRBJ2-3	CASSQESAGEDTQYF
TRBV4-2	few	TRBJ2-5	CASSLRIAETQYF
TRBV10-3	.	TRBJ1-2	CAISEWGQNYGYTF
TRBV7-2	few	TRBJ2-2	CASSLFTAGELFF
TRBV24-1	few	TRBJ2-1	CATSGRTGSGDNEQFF
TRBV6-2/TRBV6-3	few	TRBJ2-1	CASSPSSGHEQFF
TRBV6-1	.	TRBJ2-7	CASTQPGQGALYEQYF
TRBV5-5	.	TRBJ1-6	CASSLAGDYNSPLHF
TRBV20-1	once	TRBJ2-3	CSARVLAGEIADTQYF
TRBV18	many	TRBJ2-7	CASSLPRGRSSYEQYF
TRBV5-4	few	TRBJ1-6	CASSPDRGDSPLHF
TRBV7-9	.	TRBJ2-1	CASSLEGRGNEQFF
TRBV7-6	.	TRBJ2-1	CASSLKGLGIYNEQFF
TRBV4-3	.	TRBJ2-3	CASSVTGAITDTQYF
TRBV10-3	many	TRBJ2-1	CATYEAGGRDEQFF
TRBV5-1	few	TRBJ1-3	CASSLMGYSGNTIYF
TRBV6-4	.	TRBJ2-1	CASSENSYNEQFF
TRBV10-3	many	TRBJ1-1	CAISLLGWTEAFF
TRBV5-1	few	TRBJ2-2	CASSRQTGVTTGELFF
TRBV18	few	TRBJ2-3	CASSPREDTQYF
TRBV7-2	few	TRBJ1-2	CASDRMRYGYTF
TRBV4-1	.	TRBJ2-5	CASSPFAGGAETQYF
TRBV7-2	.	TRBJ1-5	CASSFSGQNNQPQHF
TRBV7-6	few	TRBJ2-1	CASSSIRLNHEQFF
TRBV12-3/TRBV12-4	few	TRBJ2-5	CASSFSSEGETQYF
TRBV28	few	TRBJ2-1	CASIQNRFDEQFF
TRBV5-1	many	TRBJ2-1	CASSFLTSLGKEYNEQFF
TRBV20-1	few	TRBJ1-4	CSASPSYRSNEKLFF
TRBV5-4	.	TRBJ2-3	CASSPGGALDTDTQYF
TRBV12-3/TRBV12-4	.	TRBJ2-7	CASSFMGAYEQYF